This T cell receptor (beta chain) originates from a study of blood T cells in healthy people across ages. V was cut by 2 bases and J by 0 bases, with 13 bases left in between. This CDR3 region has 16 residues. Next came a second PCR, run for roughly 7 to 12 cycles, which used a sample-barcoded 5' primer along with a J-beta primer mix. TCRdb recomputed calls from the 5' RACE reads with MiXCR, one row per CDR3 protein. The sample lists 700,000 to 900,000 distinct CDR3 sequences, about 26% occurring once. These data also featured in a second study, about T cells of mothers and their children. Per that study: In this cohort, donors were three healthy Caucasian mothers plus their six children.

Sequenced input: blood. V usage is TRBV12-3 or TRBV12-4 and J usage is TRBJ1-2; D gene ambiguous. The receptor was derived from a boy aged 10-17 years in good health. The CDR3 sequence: CASSLSYGRPNYGYTF. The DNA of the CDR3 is TGTGCCAGCAGTTTATCCTACGGACGACCTAACTATGGCTACACCTTC.